Here is one TCR beta chain with its context. The naive CD8 fraction comprised CD45RO-negative cells positively selected for CCR7 and excluded terminally differentiated effector memory CD45RA+ cells. Trimming pared 7 bases from V and 5 bases from J, leaving 12 bases between. The CDR3 is 13 amino acids. Per germline, CDR1 MNHNY and CDR2 SVGAGI (reference sequence). Clones were read by immunoSEQ multiplex PCR, and TCRdb kept only the in-frame ones, dropping some. Of 2 million to 2.5 million clones listed, just over 90% are singletons. The data were taken from a study of shared clonotypes between healthy human individuals.

The V and J genes are TRBV6-6 and TRBJ2-1; a possible D gene is TRBD1 (6 bases). Specimen: naive CD8+ T cells from PBMCs. This TCR derives from a man aged 18 to 35 in good health. Some clones in this sample may be carry-over from other donors' samples. CDR3 coding DNA: TGTGCCAGCACCCCAGACAGGAACAATGAGCAGTTCTTC. Translating gives CASTPDRNNEQFF.